This T cell receptor (beta chain) stems from a study of blood T cell repertoires in COVID-19. Looking at the study overall: The cDNA or gDNA used as material had been derived from T cells, B-cell-depleted T cells, or PBMCs.

V lost 3 bases and J lost 5, with 7 bases in between. Germline V gene lookup returns CDR1 SGHTA and CDR2 FQGNSA. The length of the CDR3 is 12 residues. Authors' data handling: Amplifying reference gene primers gave estimates of nucleated cell counts. Some clones are missing from TCRdb's copy, which holds only in-frame ones; the method was immunoSEQ multiplex PCR. That table supplies the V and J calls and clone size; D and trimming were determined from the DNA. The sample holds 150,000 to 200,000 clones, around 90% seen once. The sequence came from a man aged 40-49 years with acute or convalescent COVID-19. The chain carries TRBV7-2 and TRBJ2-5; the D is unclear. The sample was peripheral blood. CDR3 region: CASSLPRETQYF. The DNA for the CDR3 is TGTGCCAGCAGCTTGCCCCGGGAGACCCAGTACTTC. The full variable domain, in which reference TRBV7-2 and TRBJ2-5 provide the parts outside the CDR3, is GAGVSQSPSNKVTEKGKDVELRCDPISGHTALYWYRQSLGQGLEFLIYFQGNSAPDKSGLPSDRFSAERTGGSVSTLTIQRTQQEDSAVYLCASSLPRETQYFGPGTRLLVL.